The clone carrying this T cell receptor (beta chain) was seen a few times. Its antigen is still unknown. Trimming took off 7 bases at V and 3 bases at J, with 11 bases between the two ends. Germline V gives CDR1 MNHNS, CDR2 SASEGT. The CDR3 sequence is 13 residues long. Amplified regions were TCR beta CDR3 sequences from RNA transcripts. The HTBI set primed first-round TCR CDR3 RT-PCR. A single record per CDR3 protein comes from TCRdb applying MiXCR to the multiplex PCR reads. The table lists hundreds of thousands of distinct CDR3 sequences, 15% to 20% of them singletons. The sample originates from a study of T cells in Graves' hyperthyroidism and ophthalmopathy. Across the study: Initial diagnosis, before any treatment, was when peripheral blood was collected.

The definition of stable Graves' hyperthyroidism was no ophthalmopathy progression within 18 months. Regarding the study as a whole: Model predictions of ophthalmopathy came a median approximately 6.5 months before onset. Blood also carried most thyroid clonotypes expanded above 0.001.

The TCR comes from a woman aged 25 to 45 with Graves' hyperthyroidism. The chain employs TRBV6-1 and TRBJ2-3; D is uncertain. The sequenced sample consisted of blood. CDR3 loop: CASTRLGTDTQYF. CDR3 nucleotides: TGTGCCAGCACCAGGTTGGGTACAGATACGCAGTATTTT.